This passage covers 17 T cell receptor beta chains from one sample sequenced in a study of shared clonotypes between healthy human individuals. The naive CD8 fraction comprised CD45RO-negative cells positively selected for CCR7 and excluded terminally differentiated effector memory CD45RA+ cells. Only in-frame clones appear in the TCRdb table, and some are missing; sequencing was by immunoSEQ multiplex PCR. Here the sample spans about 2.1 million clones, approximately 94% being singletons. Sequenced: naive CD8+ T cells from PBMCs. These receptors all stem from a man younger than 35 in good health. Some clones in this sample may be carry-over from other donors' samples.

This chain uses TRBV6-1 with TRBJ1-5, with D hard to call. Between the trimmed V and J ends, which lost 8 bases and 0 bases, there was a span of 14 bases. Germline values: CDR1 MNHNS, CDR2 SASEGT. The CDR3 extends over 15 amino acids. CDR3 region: CASQDGPFSNQPQHF. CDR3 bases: TGTGCCAGCCAAGATGGACCGTTTAGCAATCAGCCCCAGCATTTT.

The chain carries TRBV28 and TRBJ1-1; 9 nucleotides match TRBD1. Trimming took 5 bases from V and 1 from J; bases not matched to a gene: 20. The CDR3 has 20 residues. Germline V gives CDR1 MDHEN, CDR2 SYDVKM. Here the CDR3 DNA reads TGTGCCAGCAGTCTCTCTGACAGGGGGTCCACCGAGGAGGCGAACACTGAAGCTTTCTTT. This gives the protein CASSLSDRGSTEEANTEAFF.

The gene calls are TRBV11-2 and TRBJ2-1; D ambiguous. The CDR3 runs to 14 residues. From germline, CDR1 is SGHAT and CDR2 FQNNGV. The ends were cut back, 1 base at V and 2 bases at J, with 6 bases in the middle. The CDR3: CASSLGITYNEQFF. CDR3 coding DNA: TGTGCCAGCAGCTTAGGGATTACCTACAATGAGCAGTTCTTC. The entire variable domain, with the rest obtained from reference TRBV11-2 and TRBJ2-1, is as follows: EAGVAQSPRYKIIEKRQSVAFWCNPISGHATLYWYQQILGQGPKLLIQFQNNGVVDDSQLPKDRFSAERLKGVDSTLKIQPAKLEDSAVYLCASSLGITYNEQFFGPGTRLTVL.

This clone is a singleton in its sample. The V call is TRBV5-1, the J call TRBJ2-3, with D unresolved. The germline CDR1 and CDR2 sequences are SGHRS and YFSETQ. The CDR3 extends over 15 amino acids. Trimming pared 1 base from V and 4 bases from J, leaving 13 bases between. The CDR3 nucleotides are TGCGCCAGCAGCTTGTATCCCTACCTCGCAGATACGCAGTATTTT. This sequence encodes CASSLYPYLADTQYF. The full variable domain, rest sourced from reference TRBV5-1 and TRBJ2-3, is KAGVTQTPRYLIKTRGQQVTLSCSPISGHRSVSWYQQTPGQGLQFLFEYFSETQRNKGNFPGRFSGRQFSNSRSEMNVSTLELGDSALYLCASSLYPYLADTQYFGPGTRLTVL.

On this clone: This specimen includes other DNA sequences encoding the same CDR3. The CDR3 bases are TGTGCCAGCAGTTTATCGGCCGAATCATACGAGCAGTACTTC. This encodes CASSLSAESYEQYF. The chain carries TRBV27 and TRBJ2-7; D is ambiguous. The ends were cut back, 0 bases at V and 4 bases at J, with 10 bases in the middle. The CDR3 sequence is 14 residues long. Germline CDR1 is MNHEY and CDR2 is SMNVEV (reference sequence).

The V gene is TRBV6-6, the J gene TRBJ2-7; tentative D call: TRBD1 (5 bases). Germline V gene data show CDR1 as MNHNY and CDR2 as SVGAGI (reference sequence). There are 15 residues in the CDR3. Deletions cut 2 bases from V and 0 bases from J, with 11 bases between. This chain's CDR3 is CASSYSPGPSYEQYF. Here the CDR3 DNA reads TGTGCCAGCAGTTACAGCCCAGGGCCCTCCTACGAGCAGTACTTC.

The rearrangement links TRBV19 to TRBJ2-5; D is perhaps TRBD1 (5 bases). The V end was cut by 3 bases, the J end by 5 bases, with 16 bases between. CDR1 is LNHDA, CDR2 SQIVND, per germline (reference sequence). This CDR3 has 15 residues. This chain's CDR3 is CASSIRAVDAETQYF. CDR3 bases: TGTGCCAGTAGTATCAGGGCAGTTGATGCGGAGACCCAGTACTTC.

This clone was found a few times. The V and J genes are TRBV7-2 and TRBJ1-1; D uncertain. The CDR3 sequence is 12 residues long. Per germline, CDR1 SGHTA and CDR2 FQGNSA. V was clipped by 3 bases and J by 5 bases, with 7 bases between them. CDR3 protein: CASSFRKTEAFF. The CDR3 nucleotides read TGTGCCAGCAGCTTTCGGAAAACTGAAGCTTTCTTT.

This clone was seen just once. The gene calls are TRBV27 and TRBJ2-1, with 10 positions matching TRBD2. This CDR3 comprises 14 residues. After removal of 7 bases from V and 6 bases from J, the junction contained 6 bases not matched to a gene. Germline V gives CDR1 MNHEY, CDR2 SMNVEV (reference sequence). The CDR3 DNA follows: TGTGCCAGCAAAGTCTGGACTAGCGGCAATGAGCAGTTCTTC. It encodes CASKVWTSGNEQFF.

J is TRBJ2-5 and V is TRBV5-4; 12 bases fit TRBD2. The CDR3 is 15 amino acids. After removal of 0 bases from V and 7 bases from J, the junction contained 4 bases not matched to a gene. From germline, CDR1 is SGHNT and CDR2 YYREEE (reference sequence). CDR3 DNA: TGTGCCAGCAGCTTGGGACTAGCGGGAGTCGGGACCCAGTACTTC. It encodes CASSLGLAGVGTQYF.

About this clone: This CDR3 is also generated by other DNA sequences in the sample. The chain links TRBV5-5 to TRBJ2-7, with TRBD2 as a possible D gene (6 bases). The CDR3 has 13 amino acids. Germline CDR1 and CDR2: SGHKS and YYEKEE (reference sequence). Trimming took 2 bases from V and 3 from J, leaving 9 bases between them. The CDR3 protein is CASSLAGSYEQYF. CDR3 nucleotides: TGTGCCAGCAGCTTAGCGGGTAGCTACGAGCAGTACTTC.

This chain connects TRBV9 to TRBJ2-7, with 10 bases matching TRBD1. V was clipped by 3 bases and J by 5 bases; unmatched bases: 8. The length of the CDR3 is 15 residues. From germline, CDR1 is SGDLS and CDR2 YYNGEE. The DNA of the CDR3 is TGTGCCAGCAGCGCCGCCGGGACAGGGGTCCACGAGCAGTACTTC. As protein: CASSAAGTGVHEQYF.

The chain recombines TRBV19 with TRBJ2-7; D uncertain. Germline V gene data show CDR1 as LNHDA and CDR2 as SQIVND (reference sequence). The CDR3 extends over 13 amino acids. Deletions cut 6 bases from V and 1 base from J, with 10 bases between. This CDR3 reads CASSRKVSYEQYF. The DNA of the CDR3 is TGTGCCAGTAGCAGGAAGGTTTCCTACGAGCAGTACTTC.

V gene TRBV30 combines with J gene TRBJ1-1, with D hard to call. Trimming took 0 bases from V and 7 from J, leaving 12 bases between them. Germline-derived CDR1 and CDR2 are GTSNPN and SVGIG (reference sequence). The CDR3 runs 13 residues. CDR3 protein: CAWSVSRENEAFF. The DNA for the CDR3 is TGTGCCTGGAGTGTAAGTCGGGAAAATGAAGCTTTCTTT. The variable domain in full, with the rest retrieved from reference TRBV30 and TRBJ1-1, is SQTIHQWPATLVQPVGSPLSLECTVEGTSNPNLYWYRQAAGRGLQLLFYSVGIGQISSEVPQNLSASRPQDRQFILSSKKLLLSDSGFYLCAWSVSRENEAFFGQGTRLTVV.

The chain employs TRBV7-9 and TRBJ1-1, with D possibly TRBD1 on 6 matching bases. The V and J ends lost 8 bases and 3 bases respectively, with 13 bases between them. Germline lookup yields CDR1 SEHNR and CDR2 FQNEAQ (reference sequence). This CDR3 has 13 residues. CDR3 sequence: CASVRGADTEAFF. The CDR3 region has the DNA TGTGCCAGCGTTAGGGGGGCGGACACTGAAGCTTTCTTT.

In DNA, the CDR3 is TGTGCCAGCAGCCCGTACACAGATACGCAGTATTTT. This gives the protein CASSPYTDTQYF. This chain links TRBV13 with TRBJ2-3; D gene unclear. The germline gives CDR1 PRHDT, CDR2 FYEKMQ (reference sequence). V dropped 5 bases and J dropped 2 bases, with 5 bases sitting between them. The CDR3 runs 12 residues.

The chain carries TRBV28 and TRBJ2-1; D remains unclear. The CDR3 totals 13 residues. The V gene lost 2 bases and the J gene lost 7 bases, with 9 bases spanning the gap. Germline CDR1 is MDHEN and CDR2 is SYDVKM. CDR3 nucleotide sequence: TGTGCCAGCAGTTTAGAGGTGCAGAATGAGCAGTTCTTC. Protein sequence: CASSLEVQNEQFF.